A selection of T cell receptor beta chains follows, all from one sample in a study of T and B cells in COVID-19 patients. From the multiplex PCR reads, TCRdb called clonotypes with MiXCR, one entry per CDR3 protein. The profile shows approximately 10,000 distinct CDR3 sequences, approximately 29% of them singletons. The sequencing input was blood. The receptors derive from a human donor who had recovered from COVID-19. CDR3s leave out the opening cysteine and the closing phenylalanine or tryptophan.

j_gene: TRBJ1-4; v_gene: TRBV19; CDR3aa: ASSLGGSNEKLF
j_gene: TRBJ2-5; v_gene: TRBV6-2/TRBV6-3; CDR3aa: ASIPGTSGSRETQY
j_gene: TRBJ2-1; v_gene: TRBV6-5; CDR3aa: ASSQDEYNEQF
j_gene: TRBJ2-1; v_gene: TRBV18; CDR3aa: ASSPLTGGSSYNEQF
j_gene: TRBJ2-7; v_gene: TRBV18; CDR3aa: ASSAASGLSYEQY
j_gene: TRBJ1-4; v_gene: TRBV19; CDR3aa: ASSIRTGFGTNEKLF
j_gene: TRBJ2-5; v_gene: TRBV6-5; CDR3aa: ASSTGGAAGAQY
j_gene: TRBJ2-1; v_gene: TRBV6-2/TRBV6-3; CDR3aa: ASSRARGEQF
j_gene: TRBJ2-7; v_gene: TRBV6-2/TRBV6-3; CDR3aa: ASSYRRPGAYEQY
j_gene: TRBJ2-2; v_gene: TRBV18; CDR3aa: ASSPLDTGELF
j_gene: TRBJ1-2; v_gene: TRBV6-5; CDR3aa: ASSSTGVGSYGYT
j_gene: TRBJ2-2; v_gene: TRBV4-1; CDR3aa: ASSQGRVPGELF
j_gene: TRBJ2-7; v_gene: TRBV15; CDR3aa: ATSRDSLGDSSYEQY
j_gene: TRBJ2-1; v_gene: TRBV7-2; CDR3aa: ASSLYRTSNEQF
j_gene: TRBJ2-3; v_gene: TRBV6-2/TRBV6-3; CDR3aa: ASRTAGTGVNTQY
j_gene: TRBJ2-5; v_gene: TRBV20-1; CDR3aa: SARLFQETQY
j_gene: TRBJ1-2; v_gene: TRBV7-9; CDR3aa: ASSVDGPIRAAGYT
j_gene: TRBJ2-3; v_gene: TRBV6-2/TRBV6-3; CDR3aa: ASREPDTQY
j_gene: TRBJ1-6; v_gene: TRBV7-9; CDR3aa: ASKREGDGSPLH
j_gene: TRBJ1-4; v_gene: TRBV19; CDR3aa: ASRGEQGGEKLF
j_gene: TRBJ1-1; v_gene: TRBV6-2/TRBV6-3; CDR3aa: ASSYPGTGRREAF
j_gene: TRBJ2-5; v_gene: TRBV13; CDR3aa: ASSFRTFQETQY
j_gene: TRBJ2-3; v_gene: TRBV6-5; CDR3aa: ASSLGGQTLDTQY
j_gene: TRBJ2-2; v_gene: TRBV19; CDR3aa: ASRGENIANTGELF
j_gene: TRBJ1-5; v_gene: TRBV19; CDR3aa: ASSISRQPQH
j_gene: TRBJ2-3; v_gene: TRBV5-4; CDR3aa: ASSLHQKDTQY
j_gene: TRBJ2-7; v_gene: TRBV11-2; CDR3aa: ASSSGTLSYEQY
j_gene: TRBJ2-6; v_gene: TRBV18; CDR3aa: AGSLSGANVLT
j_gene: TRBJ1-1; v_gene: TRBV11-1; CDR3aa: ASSLGAGNTEAF
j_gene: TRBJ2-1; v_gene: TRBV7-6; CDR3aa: ASSLTRLGNEQF
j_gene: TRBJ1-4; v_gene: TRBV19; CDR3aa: ASSQTGESEKLF
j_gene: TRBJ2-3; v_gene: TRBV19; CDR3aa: ASSTPRAGEDTQY
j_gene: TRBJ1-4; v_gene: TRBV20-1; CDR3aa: SASGLATNEKLF
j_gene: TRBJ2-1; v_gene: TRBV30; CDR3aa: AWSVLLAGENEQF
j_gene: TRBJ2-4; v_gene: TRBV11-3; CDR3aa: ASSLVSGSKNIQY
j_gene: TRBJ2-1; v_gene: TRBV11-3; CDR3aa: ASTLQGFGQPNEQF
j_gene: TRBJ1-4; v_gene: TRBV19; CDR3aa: ASSIRAGAEKLF
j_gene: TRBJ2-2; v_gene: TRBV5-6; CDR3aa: ASSLLRDVGELF
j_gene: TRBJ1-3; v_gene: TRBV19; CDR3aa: ASRPGATGNTIY
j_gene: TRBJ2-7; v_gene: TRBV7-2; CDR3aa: ASKQAGASYEQY
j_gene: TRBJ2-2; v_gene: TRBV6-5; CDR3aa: ASNLQGNTGELF
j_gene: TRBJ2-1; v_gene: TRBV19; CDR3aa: ATTTGYRVNYNEQF
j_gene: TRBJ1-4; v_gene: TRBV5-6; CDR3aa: ASSSRGRATNEKLF
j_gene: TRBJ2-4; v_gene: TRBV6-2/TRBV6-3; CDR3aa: ASSRPGQGAKNIQY
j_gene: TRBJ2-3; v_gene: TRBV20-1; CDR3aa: SARRLAGTDTQY
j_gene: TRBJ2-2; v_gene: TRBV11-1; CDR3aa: ASSLGLTTGELF